This paragraph covers one TCR beta chain sequence. These data belong to a study of shared clonotypes between healthy human individuals. Across the study: Serving as donors were two women and a few men, whose ages spanned 18 to 49.

The germline V gene has CDR1 MGHDK and CDR2 SYGVNS. Germline trimming cut 3 bases from V and 6 bases from J; bases unmatched to any gene: 6. This CDR3 spans 15 amino acids. Study processing details: From ImmunoSEQ came sequences covering only the junction and carrying no quality scores, so filtering differed. The data were produced by immunoSEQ multiplex PCR, yet TCRdb's version contains in-frame clones alone and is incomplete. V, J and clone size derive from that table, while D and trimming were established from the DNA sequence. The table lists roughly 2.5 million clones, around nine tenths of them singletons.

The chain employs TRBV25-1 and TRBJ2-1; 9 bases line up with TRBD1. The receptor was isolated from a man younger than 30 in good health. Sequencing was done on a sample of naive CD4+ T cells sorted from blood. Subset meaning: CD45RA+ positively selected. DNA for the CDR3: TGTGCCAGCAGTGAGGACAGGGGATTAGGCAATGAGCAGTTCTTC. Translated: CASSEDRGLGNEQFF.